A single sample is the source of the 20 T cell receptor beta chains below, sequenced in a study of shared clonotypes between healthy human individuals. Clones were sequenced by immunoSEQ multiplex PCR, and TCRdb holds only the in-frame ones, with some missing. This table holds around 440,000 clones, around 77% found once. Material for sequencing was PBMCs. The receptors were gathered from a middle-aged woman in good health. Some clones in this sample may be carry-over from other donors' samples.

This clone has a single count. This chain joins TRBV14 and TRBJ2-7; D gene ambiguous. The CDR3 covers 15 residues. Germline CDR1 and CDR2: SGHDN and FVKESK. Trimming took off 1 base at V and 3 bases at J, with 13 bases between the two ends. This CDR3 reads CASSQGPYRNYEQYF. CDR3 nucleotide sequence: TGTGCCAGCAGCCAAGGCCCCTACAGAAACTACGAGCAGTACTTC.

In its sample, this clone was seen once. The genes are TRBV7-9 and TRBJ2-5, with TRBD2 matching 12 bases. The DNA matches TRBJ2-7 better at its end, which makes the J call doubtful. From germline, CDR1 is SEHNR and CDR2 FQNEAQ (reference sequence). The CDR3 is made up of 15 amino acids. CDR3 amino acids: CASSPTSGRPHEQYF. The CDR3 nucleotides are TGTGCCAGCAGCCCGACTAGCGGGAGACCTCACGAGCAGTACTTC.

This clone was recorded a few times. The rearrangement uses TRBV6-1 and TRBJ2-5, with 7 bases identical to TRBD1. The germline CDR1 and CDR2 sequences are MNHNS and SASEGT. The CDR3 spans 15 residues. V shed 5 bases, J shed 2 bases, and the junction held 8 bases outside the gene matches. CDR3 amino acids: CASSNFGDSQETQYF. The CDR3 nucleotides are TGTGCCAGCAGTAATTTTGGGGACAGTCAAGAGACCCAGTACTTC.

The chain couples TRBV6-5 to TRBJ2-7, with TRBD2 as a possible D gene (6 bases). The V gene's germline CDR1 is MNHEY and CDR2 SVGAGI. There are 15 residues in the CDR3. V gave up 0 bases and J gave up 1 base, with 10 bases separating them. The CDR3 is CASSYSISGSYEQYF. CDR3 DNA sequence: TGTGCCAGCAGTTACTCAATAAGCGGGTCCTACGAGCAGTACTTC.

This clone was seen a few times. The chain has TRBV7-3 and TRBJ2-1; D not certain. V was clipped by 5 bases and J by 5 bases, with 10 bases between them. The germline V gene encodes CDR1 SGHTA and CDR2 FQGTGA. This CDR3 spans 13 amino acids. The chain's CDR3 is CASSQTVDNEQFF. Written as DNA, the CDR3 is TGTGCCAGCAGCCAAACAGTGGACAATGAGCAGTTCTTC.

The chain recombines TRBV30 with TRBJ2-7; D possibly corresponds to TRBD2 (5 bases). CDR3 length equals 18 residues. The V and J ends lost 1 base and 1 base respectively, with 23 bases between them. In germline, CDR1 is GTSNPN, CDR2 SVGIG (reference sequence). The CDR3 here is CAWSGLSPTTSGSYEQYF. The CDR3 nucleotides are TGTGCCTGGAGTGGTCTCTCCCCAACTACAAGCGGTTCCTACGAGCAGTACTTC.

The chain has TRBV4-2 and TRBJ2-5; weak D call: TRBD2 (6 bases). The DNA end favors TRBJ2-7, so the J call may be wrong. The germline CDR1 and CDR2 sequences are LGHNA and YNFKEQ. The CDR3 totals 16 residues. The CDR3 DNA reads TGTGCCAGCAGCCAAGAAAACGGGACTCCATCCTACGAGCAGTACTTC. Amino acids: CASSQENGTPSYEQYF.

The chain recombines TRBV4-1 with TRBJ1-2; TRBD1 is a possible D gene (6 bases). V was pared by 0 bases and J by 1 base, with 15 bases between. Per the germline V gene, CDR1 is MGHRA and CDR2 is YSYEKL. The CDR3 loop spans 17 amino acids. The CDR3 DNA reads TGCGCCAGCAGCCAAGATGGGGGACAACAAGTTAACTATGGCTACACCTTC. This gives the protein CASSQDGGQQVNYGYTF.

This chain joins TRBV5-1 and TRBJ2-3; 11 nucleotides match TRBD2. Trimming took 4 bases from V and 3 from J; bases not matched to a gene: 7. Germline CDR1 and CDR2: SGHRS and YFSETQ. The CDR3 extends over 16 amino acids. The CDR3: CASSTTSGSRTDTQYF. CDR3 nucleotides: TGCGCCAGCAGCACTACTAGCGGGAGCAGAACAGATACGCAGTATTTT.

This clone was observed many times. This chain joins TRBV5-1 and TRBJ2-7; 7 bases line up with TRBD1. Trimming removed 5 bases from V and 2 bases from J; junction bases left unmatched: 7. This CDR3 region has 14 residues. Germline values: CDR1 SGHRS, CDR2 YFSETQ. The CDR3 DNA reads as TGCGCCAGCAGGGGCCGGACAGGCACCTACGAGCAGTACTTC. It specifies CASRGRTGTYEQYF.

V and J are TRBV5-6 and TRBJ2-2, with no clear D. Germline V gene sequence: CDR1 SGHDT, CDR2 YYEEEE. The CDR3 has 16 residues. Trimming took 1 base from V and 3 from J, leaving 13 bases between them. The CDR3 loop is CASSLILDLDTGELFF. DNA for the CDR3: TGTGCCAGCAGCTTGATCCTAGATCTGGACACCGGGGAGCTGTTTTTT.

This chain connects TRBV11-3 to TRBJ2-1, with D uncertain. Germline V gives CDR1 SGHNT, CDR2 YENEEA. Trimming left V 5 bases short and J 5 bases short, with 7 bases between. CDR3 length equals 12 residues. CDR3 sequence reads: CASSPPDNEQFF. The CDR3 coding sequence is TGTGCCAGCAGCCCACCGGACAATGAGCAGTTCTTC.

The chain links TRBV7-2 to TRBJ2-1; D is perhaps TRBD1 (5 bases). V dropped 0 bases and J dropped 2 bases, with 5 bases sitting between them. Looked up from germline, CDR1 is SGHTA and CDR2 is FQGNSA. The CDR3 totals 14 residues. CDR3 protein: CASSLAGPYNEQFF. CDR3 in DNA: TGTGCCAGCAGCTTAGCGGGGCCCTACAATGAGCAGTTCTTC.

This clone was recorded once. V usage is TRBV10-2 and J usage is TRBJ2-1, with 8 positions matching TRBD2. CDR1 is WSHSY and CDR2 is SAAADI in the germline V gene. The J segment lost 0 bases and the V segment lost 3 bases, leaving 4 bases of the junction unmatched. This CDR3 is 16 amino acids long. CDR3 DNA sequence: TGCGCCAGCAGTGAAAGCCTAGCGGGCTCCTACAATGAGCAGTTCTTC. It yields the protein CASSESLAGSYNEQFF.

This clone was observed a few times. The rearrangement links TRBV7-8 to TRBJ1-2, with 7 nucleotides matching TRBD1. Trimming at V came to 5 bases and at J to 2 bases, leaving 8 bases not matched to a gene. This CDR3 is built from 15 residues. Germline CDR1 is SGHVS and CDR2 is FQNEAQ. The CDR3 here is CASSRGQVRNYGYTF. Written as DNA, the CDR3 is TGTGCCAGCAGCCGTGGACAGGTCAGAAACTATGGCTACACCTTC.

The V gene is TRBV6-6, the J gene TRBJ1-2, with 8 bases lining up with TRBD1. The J segment lost 1 base and the V segment lost 7 bases, leaving 11 bases of the junction unmatched. Germline values: CDR1 MNHNY, CDR2 SVGAGI (reference sequence). CDR3 length equals 16 residues. CDR3 coding DNA: TGTGCCAGCACCTACGGGCACAGGGGGGATAACTATGGCTACACCTTC. Protein product: CASTYGHRGDNYGYTF.

The rearrangement uses TRBV9 and TRBJ2-3; D is undetermined. The V gene's germline CDR1 is SGDLS and CDR2 YYNGEE. The CDR3 totals 15 residues. V lost 3 bases and J lost 3, with 14 bases in between. This CDR3 is CASSAGGSSTDTQYF. CDR3 sequence (DNA): TGTGCCAGCAGCGCTGGTGGGTCGAGTACAGATACGCAGTATTTT.

The rearrangement links TRBV6-5 to TRBJ1-2; D is perhaps TRBD1 (6 bases). Germline V CDR1 and CDR2: MNHEY, SVGAGI. This CDR3 has 12 amino acids. V lost 5 bases, J lost 7 bases, and 11 bases lay in between. The CDR3 is CASSTGTGGYTF. Written as DNA, the CDR3 is TGTGCCAGCAGTACAGGGACGGGTGGCTACACCTTC.

This clone was seen once. V and J are TRBV10-2 and TRBJ1-5; no reliable D call. The V gene's germline CDR1 is WSHSY and CDR2 SAAADI. This CDR3 has 13 residues. V was cut by 5 bases and J by 6 bases, with 11 bases left in between. CDR3: CASSTGSGQPQHF. Written as DNA, the CDR3 is TGCGCCAGCAGTACGGGGTCCGGTCAGCCCCAGCATTTT.

The chain recombines TRBV19 with TRBJ2-1, with TRBD2 matching 10 bases. With 6 bases clipped from V and 6 bases from J, the junction kept 2 bases outside the gene matches. Germline V gene sequence: CDR1 LNHDA, CDR2 SQIVND (reference sequence). This CDR3 contains 13 residues. In nucleotides, the CDR3 is TGTGCCAGTAGGGCTAGCGGGAGCAATGAGCAGTTCTTC. Its protein is CASRASGSNEQFF.